This T cell receptor beta chain was documented in a study of T-cell reconstitution after alpha-beta-depleted transplantation in children. Unique molecular identifiers tagged the TCRbeta library. TCRdb redid the calling of the PCR reads with MiXCR, one entry per CDR3 protein. The table includes under 300,000 distinct CDR3 sequences, 11% detected once. Germline CDR1 SGHAT, CDR2 FQNNGV. This CDR3 spans 18 amino acids. With 4 bases clipped from V and 1 base from J, the junction kept 9 bases outside the gene matches. Study findings and constraints: Newly made T cells mostly supplied T-cell counts and diversity one year after transplant. Some patients showed high day-60 TCRbeta diversity, which derived from surviving recipient T cells and thymic progenitors.

This clonotype appeared many times. Its antigen is unknown. The rearrangement uses TRBV11-2 and TRBJ2-6; 8 bases align to TRBD1. This sequence was found in a male patient aged 2-15 years who had a stem cell transplant for chronic granulomatous disease, so the T cells may come from the graft donor. Specimen: peripheral blood, collected 180 days after TCRalphabeta/CD19-depleted stem cell transplant. The CDR3 sequence: CASSSKGTGVSGANVLTF. The CDR3 coding sequence is TGTGCCAGCAGCTCCAAAGGGACAGGCGTATCTGGGGCCAACGTCCTGACTTTC. Supplemented by reference TRBV11-2 and TRBJ2-6, the full variable domain reads EAGVAQSPRYKIIEKRQSVAFWCNPISGHATLYWYQQILGQGPKLLIQFQNNGVVDDSQLPKDRFSAERLKGVDSTLKIQPAKLEDSAVYLCASSSKGTGVSGANVLTFGAGSRLTVL.